This passage covers 28 T cell receptor beta chains from one sample sequenced in a study of cytomegalovirus exposure and HLA in healthy donors. This PCR relied on a set of 60 Vbeta primers and 13 Jbeta primers. Here immunoSEQ multiplex PCR was the method, and the copy in TCRdb shows in-frame clones only, minus some. The table lists about 150,000 clones, around 60% of them singletons. The sample taken for sequencing was PBMCs. The origin of the receptors is a woman in her fifties or sixties in good health and CMV-seropositive.

CDR3 sequence reads: CASSSRTGLGAEAFF. Here the CDR3 DNA reads TGCGCCAGCAGCTCCCGGACAGGGCTGGGCGCTGAAGCTTTCTTT. The chain has TRBV5-1 and TRBJ1-1; 8 bases fit TRBD1. The CDR3 totals 15 residues. The germline V gene encodes CDR1 SGHRS and CDR2 YFSETQ. Trimming cost V 3 bases and J 6 bases; bases outside gene matches: 10.

This clone was observed a handful of times. The CDR3 protein is CASSSTGEAYQPQHF. In DNA, the CDR3 is TGTGCCAGCAGTTCCACAGGGGAGGCTTATCAGCCCCAGCATTTT. This sequence joins TRBV28 and TRBJ1-5; 7 bases match TRBD1. This CDR3 comprises 15 residues. The germline V gene has CDR1 MDHEN and CDR2 SYDVKM. J was trimmed by 5 bases and V by 4 bases; bases with no gene match: 8. Combining the CDR3 with reference TRBV28 and TRBJ1-5 gives the whole variable domain DVKVTQSSRYLVKRTGEKVFLECVQDMDHENMFWYRQDPGLGLRLIYFSYDVKMKEKGDIPEGYSVSREKKERFSLILESASTNQTSMYLCASSSTGEAYQPQHFGDGTRLSIL.

The gene calls are TRBV5-4 and TRBJ2-7; 11 nucleotides line up with TRBD1. CDR3 length equals 13 residues. From germline, CDR1 is SGHNT and CDR2 YYREEE (reference sequence). The trim removed 2 bases at V and 6 bases at J, leaving 1 base unmatched. CDR3 amino acids: CASSFGTGGEQYF. The CDR3 DNA is TGTGCCAGCAGCTTTGGGACAGGGGGCGAGCAGTACTTC.

V is TRBV5-1 and J is TRBJ1-2; TRBD1 matches 8 bases. CDR1 is SGHRS and CDR2 is YFSETQ in the germline V gene. This CDR3 has 15 residues. The ends lost 0 bases at V and 3 bases at J; junction bases unmatched: 4. CDR3 sequence: CASSLGSGGYYGYTF. DNA for the CDR3: TGCGCCAGCAGCTTGGGGTCAGGGGGCTACTATGGCTACACCTTC.

The V and J genes are TRBV6-6 and TRBJ2-7; TRBD1 is a possible D gene (6 bases). Trimming took off 5 bases at V and 3 bases at J, with 17 bases between the two ends. The CDR3 contains 15 residues. CDR1 and CDR2 (germline): MNHNY, SVGAGI (reference sequence). The CDR3 region is CASSPGQGIYYEQYF. The DNA for the CDR3 is TGTGCCAGCAGTCCGGGGCAGGGGATTTACTACGAGCAGTACTTC.

This chain joins TRBV6-6 and TRBJ2-1; 9 bases agree with TRBD2. CDR1 and CDR2 (germline): MNHNY, SVGAGI (reference sequence). V was pared by 6 bases and J by 6 bases, with 6 bases of the junction left unmatched. CDR3 size: 14 residues. Here the CDR3 DNA reads TGTGCCAGCAGCGTGACTAGCGGAACCAATGAGCAGTTCTTC. Amino acid sequence: CASSVTSGTNEQFF.

This chain joins TRBV7-9 and TRBJ2-3; 7 bases agree with TRBD2. This CDR3 spans 17 amino acids. Trimming took 4 bases from V and 6 from J; bases not matched to a gene: 16. CDR1 and CDR2 (germline): SEHNR, FQNEAQ (reference sequence). Here the CDR3 DNA reads TGTGCCAGCAGCTCGGTCGAGGGAGGGGACGTCGCGGATACGCAGTATTTT. It codes for CASSSVEGGDVADTQYF.

This clone was recorded a few times. The chain couples TRBV6-6 to TRBJ1-5; D possibly corresponds to TRBD1 (5 bases). Trimming shortened V by 6 bases and J by 4 bases, and 7 bases separated the two germline ends. CDR3 length equals 12 residues. Per germline, CDR1 MNHNY and CDR2 SVGAGI (reference sequence). DNA for the CDR3: TGTGCCAGCAGGGAGGGGAATCAGCCCCAGCATTTT. Translated, it gives CASREGNQPQHF.

The rearrangement uses TRBV28 and TRBJ1-2, with D possibly being TRBD1 (5 bases). Trimming pared 3 bases from V and 4 bases from J, leaving 15 bases between. The CDR3 totals 15 residues. The V gene's germline CDR1 is MDHEN and CDR2 SYDVKM. Written as DNA, the CDR3 is TGTGCCAGCAGTTTTAAGGCGGCAGGGTCCTATGGCTACACCTTC. This encodes CASSFKAAGSYGYTF.

There are a few counts of this clone. The rearrangement joins TRBV7-2 to TRBJ1-1; 10 positions match TRBD1. Germline lookup yields CDR1 SGHTA and CDR2 FQGNSA. The ends lost 1 base at V and 4 bases at J; junction bases unmatched: 3. The CDR3 covers 15 residues. The CDR3: CASSLVGQGITEAFF. DNA of the CDR3: TGTGCCAGCAGCTTAGTGGGACAGGGGATCACTGAAGCTTTCTTT.

The rearrangement links TRBV7-2 to TRBJ1-2; D might be TRBD1 (6 bases). With 5 bases removed from V and 5 bases from J, the gap between germline ends came to 15 bases. CDR1 and CDR2 (germline): SGHTA, FQGNSA. There are 14 residues in the CDR3. CDR3 sequence reads: CASSPQQGLYGYTF. The CDR3 DNA reads TGTGCCAGCAGCCCTCAACAGGGCCTGTATGGCTACACCTTC.

The chain combines TRBV29-1 with TRBJ2-2; TRBD1 matches 9 bases. The trim removed 4 bases at V and 4 bases at J, leaving 1 base unmatched. The CDR3 is 13 residues long. The V gene's germline CDR1 is SQVTM and CDR2 ANQGSEA. CDR3 in amino acids: CSVGDRATGELFF. Written as DNA, the CDR3 is TGCAGCGTTGGGGACAGGGCCACCGGGGAGCTGTTTTTT.

This clone was seen just once. A read error may produce the germline difference seen at one junction end. This sequence joins TRBV7-7 and TRBJ2-2; tentatively, D is TRBD1 (5 bases). CDR1 and CDR2 from the germline V gene are SSHAT and FNYEAQ (reference sequence). The CDR3 is 15 residues long. This CDR3 reads CASSLSAGHTGELFF. In nucleotides, the CDR3 is TGTGCTAGCAGCTTATCAGCAGGGCACACCGGGGAGCTGTTTTTT.

This clone came up once. The chain carries TRBV6-1 and TRBJ1-4; D is ambiguous. Per the germline V gene, CDR1 is MNHNS and CDR2 is SASEGT. The V end lost 3 bases, the J end lost 1 base, and 9 bases lay between the germline ends. This CDR3 comprises 15 residues. The CDR3 spells CASSEGRVTNEKLFF. In DNA, the CDR3 is TGTGCCAGCAGTGAGGGGAGGGTAACTAATGAAAAACTGTTTTTT.

This clone was recorded a few times. The chain couples TRBV28 to TRBJ2-5; no definite D call. Germline loops: CDR1 MDHEN, CDR2 SYDVKM. Between the trimmed V and J ends, which lost 5 bases and 2 bases, there was a span of 12 bases. This CDR3 contains 14 residues. The CDR3 spells CASSTIILQETQYF. CDR3 sequence (DNA): TGTGCCAGCAGTACCATAATACTACAAGAGACCCAGTACTTC.

In this sample, this clone turned up a few times. The chain is built from TRBV7-6 and TRBJ2-1; TRBD1 is a possible D gene (5 bases). The CDR3 contains 13 residues. The germline CDR1 and CDR2 sequences are SGHVS and FNYEAQ. Between the trimmed V and J ends, which lost 9 bases and 0 bases, there was a span of 9 bases. CDR3 protein: CARGASSYNEQFF. CDR3 sequence (DNA): TGTGCCAGAGGGGCAAGCTCCTACAATGAGCAGTTCTTC.

The V gene is TRBV28, the J gene TRBJ2-7; TRBD2 aligns across 11 bases. The V and J ends lost 5 bases and 6 bases, in that order; junction bases with no gene match: 3. The CDR3 spans 13 residues. Germline loops: CDR1 MDHEN, CDR2 SYDVKM. CDR3 sequence (DNA): TGTGCCAGCAGTGTTAGCGGGAGGGCCGAGCAGTACTTC. It is translated as CASSVSGRAEQYF. Full variable domain (rest looked up from reference TRBV28 and TRBJ2-7): DVKVTQSSRYLVKRTGEKVFLECVQDMDHENMFWYRQDPGLGLRLIYFSYDVKMKEKGDIPEGYSVSREKKERFSLILESASTNQTSMYLCASSVSGRAEQYFGPGTRLTVT.

The chain couples TRBV7-2 to TRBJ1-1; no clear D. The CDR3 has 12 residues. Germline CDR1 is SGHTA and CDR2 is FQGNSA. V was cut by 2 bases and J by 5 bases, with 6 bases left in between. The CDR3, as DNA: TGTGCCAGCAGCTTATTCGAGACTGAAGCTTTCTTT. Amino acids: CASSLFETEAFF.

V is TRBV30 and J is TRBJ1-3; TRBD1 matches 7 bases. Looked up from germline, CDR1 is GTSNPN and CDR2 is SVGIG (reference sequence). The CDR3 consists of 16 residues. The V and J ends lost 3 bases and 0 bases, in that order; junction bases with no gene match: 8. The CDR3 sequence: CAWSPGQLYSGNTIYF. The CDR3, as DNA: TGTGCCTGGAGCCCGGGACAGCTATACTCTGGAAACACCATATATTTT.

The chain uses TRBV7-2 and TRBJ1-1, with 9 bases identical to TRBD1. In germline, CDR1 is SGHTA, CDR2 FQGNSA. With V trimmed by 7 bases and J by 0 bases, 6 bases remained unmatched. The CDR3 sequence is 15 residues long. The CDR3: CASTETGGMNTEAFF. Here the CDR3 DNA reads TGTGCCAGCACCGAAACAGGGGGCATGAACACTGAAGCTTTCTTT.

The J gene is TRBJ1-3, the V gene TRBV5-4, with 7 bases matching TRBD1. After removal of 4 bases from V and 3 bases from J, the junction contained 10 bases not matched to a gene. Germline assignment: CDR1 SGHNT and CDR2 YYREEE (reference sequence). The CDR3 has 16 amino acids. The CDR3 DNA reads as TGTGCCAGCAGCCCGGCGTCCGGGACAGTTGGAAACACCATATATTTT. Its translation: CASSPASGTVGNTIYF.

This chain joins TRBV4-3 and TRBJ2-2; 10 nucleotides agree with TRBD2. Germline V gene lookup returns CDR1 LGHNA and CDR2 YSLEER. Unmatched junction bases numbered 0, after V lost 1 base and J lost 4 bases. This CDR3 is built from 15 residues. DNA for the CDR3: TGCGCCAGCAGCCAAGGGACTAGCGGCACCGGGGAGCTGTTTTTT. Residues: CASSQGTSGTGELFF.

The V and J genes are TRBV7-2 and TRBJ1-2; no definite D call. Germline CDR1 reads SGHTA; CDR2 reads FQGNSA. This CDR3 spans 14 amino acids. The ends were cut back, 5 bases at V and 4 bases at J, with 14 bases in the middle. This CDR3 is CASSTDSGGYGYTF. As DNA, the CDR3 is TGTGCCAGCAGCACGGACTCCGGCGGCTATGGCTACACCTTC.

This chain joins TRBV9 and TRBJ2-3, with TRBD2 matching over 8 bases. The V segment lost 0 bases and the J segment 0 bases; nucleotides outside the gene matches: 0. The CDR3 runs to 15 residues. CDR1 is SGDLS, CDR2 YYNGEE, per germline. The CDR3 loop is CASSVASGSTDTQYF. The CDR3 region has the DNA TGTGCCAGCAGCGTAGCTAGCGGGAGCACAGATACGCAGTATTTT.

V usage is TRBV5-6 and J usage is TRBJ2-7; 7 nucleotides agree with TRBD2. The length of the CDR3 is 13 residues. Germline V lookup: CDR1 SGHDT, CDR2 YYEEEE. J was trimmed by 7 bases and V by 5 bases; bases with no gene match: 9. The CDR3 sequence is CASSPGTINEQYF. The CDR3 DNA is TGTGCCAGCAGTCCCGGGACTATCAATGAGCAGTACTTC.

This chain joins TRBV27 and TRBJ2-5, with 14 nucleotides matching TRBD2. Germline loops: CDR1 MNHEY, CDR2 SMNVEV (reference sequence). The CDR3 contains 15 residues. Germline trimming cut 6 bases from V and 11 bases from J; bases unmatched to any gene: 11. The CDR3 DNA sequence: TGTGCCAGCAGGCCCCTGGGGACTAGCGGGAGTGGGCAGTACTTC. This sequence encodes CASRPLGTSGSGQYF.

This chain links TRBV5-1 with TRBJ2-3, with TRBD1 matching 8 bases. V lost 4 bases, J lost 4 bases, and 11 bases stayed unmatched. The germline V gene encodes CDR1 SGHRS and CDR2 YFSETQ. The length of the CDR3 is 16 residues. The chain's CDR3 is CASSVTGGGSADTQYF. The CDR3 bases are TGCGCCAGCAGCGTTACAGGGGGAGGTAGCGCAGATACGCAGTATTTT.

The V and J genes are TRBV6-5 and TRBJ1-5, with 9 bases identical to TRBD1. The germline V gene has CDR1 MNHEY and CDR2 SVGAGI. The CDR3 covers 14 residues. The J segment lost 5 bases and the V segment lost 2 bases, leaving 1 base of the junction unmatched. This chain's CDR3 is CASSYNRGHQPQHF. In DNA, the CDR3 is TGTGCCAGCAGTTACAACAGGGGGCATCAGCCCCAGCATTTT.